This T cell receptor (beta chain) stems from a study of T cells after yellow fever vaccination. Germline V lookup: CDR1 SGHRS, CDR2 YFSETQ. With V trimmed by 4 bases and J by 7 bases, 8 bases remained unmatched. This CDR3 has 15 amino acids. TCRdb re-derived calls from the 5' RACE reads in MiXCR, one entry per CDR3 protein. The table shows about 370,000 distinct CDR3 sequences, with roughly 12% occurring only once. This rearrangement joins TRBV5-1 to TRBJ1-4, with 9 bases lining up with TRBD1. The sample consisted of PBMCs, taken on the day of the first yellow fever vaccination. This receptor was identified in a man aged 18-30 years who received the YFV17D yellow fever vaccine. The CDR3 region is CASSPTGTGSEKLFF. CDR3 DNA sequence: TGCGCCAGCAGCCCTACCGGGACAGGGTCTGAAAAACTGTTTTTT. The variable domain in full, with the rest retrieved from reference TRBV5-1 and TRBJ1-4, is KAGVTQTPRYLIKTRGQQVTLSCSPISGHRSVSWYQQTPGQGLQFLFEYFSETQRNKGNFPGRFSGRQFSNSRSEMNVSTLELGDSALYLCASSPTGTGSEKLFFGSGTQLSVL.